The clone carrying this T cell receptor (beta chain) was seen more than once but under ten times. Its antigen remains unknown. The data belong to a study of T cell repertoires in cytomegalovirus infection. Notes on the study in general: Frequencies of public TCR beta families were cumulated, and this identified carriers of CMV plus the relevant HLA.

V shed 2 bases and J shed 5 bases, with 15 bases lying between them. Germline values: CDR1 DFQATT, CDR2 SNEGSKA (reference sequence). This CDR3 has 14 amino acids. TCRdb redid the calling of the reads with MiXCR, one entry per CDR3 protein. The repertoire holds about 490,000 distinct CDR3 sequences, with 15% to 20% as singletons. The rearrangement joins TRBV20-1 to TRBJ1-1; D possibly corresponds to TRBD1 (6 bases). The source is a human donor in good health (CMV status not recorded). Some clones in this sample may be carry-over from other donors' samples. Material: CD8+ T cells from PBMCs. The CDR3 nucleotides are TGCAGTGCTAGACCCTGGGGAGGGGGGACTGAAGCTTTCTTT. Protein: CSARPWGGGTEAFF.